This record concerns one TCR beta chain sequence. Its antigen remains unidentified. CDR1 SGHRS and CDR2 YFSETQ come from the germline V gene. V dropped 1 base and J dropped 2 bases, with 18 bases sitting between them. This CDR3 contains 17 residues. Sequenced by immunoSEQ multiplex PCR; TCRdb stores in-frame clones only, minus some. The data show more than 55,000 clones, with 86% seen just once and less than 3.5% held by the top ten. This sample was included in a study of PD-L1 blockade in urothelial cancer. Study details: Males with urothelial cancer arising in the bladder constituted about nine tenths of the roughly 30 patients. The analyses of blood took place 3 weeks (second dose) and 6 weeks after treatment start. Prior regimens of chemotherapy numbered 0 to 3 per patient. Broader study findings: Durable benefit was linked to greater 3-week expansion of tumor-associated blood clones.

This clonotype originated in a man over 45 with urothelial cancer. The chain uses TRBV5-1 and TRBJ1-2; D is undetermined. Sequenced here: PBMCs, sampled around atezolizumab (anti-PD-L1) treatment. As DNA, the CDR3 is TGCGCCAGCAGCTTGAAGTCCTCGGCAGGAAAGAACTATGGCTACACCTTC. Translation gives CASSLKSSAGKNYGYTF.